This TCR beta chain was documented in a study of shared clonotypes between healthy human individuals. Produced via immunoSEQ multiplex PCR; TCRdb's table is partial and in-frame only. The table lists about 1 million clones, 70% to 80% of them singletons. The CDR3 has 13 residues. The V gene's germline CDR1 is MDHEN and CDR2 SYDVKM. The V and J ends lost 5 bases and 9 bases respectively, with 14 bases between them. J is TRBJ1-5 and V is TRBV28; D might be TRBD1 (5 bases). The source of this sequence is a man aged 18 to 30 in good health. The source material was memory CD4+ T cells sorted from blood. The subset is: CD45RA-negative fraction. As DNA, the CDR3 is TGTGCCAGCAGTCCGGACACCCCGCCGCCCCAGCATTTT. Amino acid sequence: CASSPDTPPPQHF.